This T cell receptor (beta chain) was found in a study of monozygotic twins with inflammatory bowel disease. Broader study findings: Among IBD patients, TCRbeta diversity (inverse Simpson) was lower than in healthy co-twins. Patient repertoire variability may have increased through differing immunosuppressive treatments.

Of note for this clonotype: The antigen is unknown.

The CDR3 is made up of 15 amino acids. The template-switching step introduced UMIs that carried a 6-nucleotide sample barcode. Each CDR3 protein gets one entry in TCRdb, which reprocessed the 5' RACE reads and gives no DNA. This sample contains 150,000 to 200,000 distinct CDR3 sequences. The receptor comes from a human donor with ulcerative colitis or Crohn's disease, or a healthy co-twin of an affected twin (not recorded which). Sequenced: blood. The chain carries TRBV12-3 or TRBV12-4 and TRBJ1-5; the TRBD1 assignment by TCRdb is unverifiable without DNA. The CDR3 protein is CASCQGAVSNQPQHF.